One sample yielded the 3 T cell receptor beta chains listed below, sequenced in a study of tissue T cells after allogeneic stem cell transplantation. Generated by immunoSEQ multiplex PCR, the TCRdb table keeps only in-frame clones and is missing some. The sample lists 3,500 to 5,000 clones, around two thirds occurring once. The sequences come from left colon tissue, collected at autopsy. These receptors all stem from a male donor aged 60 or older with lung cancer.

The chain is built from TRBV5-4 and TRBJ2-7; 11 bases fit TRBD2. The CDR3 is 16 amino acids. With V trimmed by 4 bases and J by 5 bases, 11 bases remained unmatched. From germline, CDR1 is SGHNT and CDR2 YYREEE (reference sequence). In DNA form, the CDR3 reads TGTGCCAGCAGCCCGTGGGCCGGGACTAGCGGCCACGAGCAGTACTTC. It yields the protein CASSPWAGTSGHEQYF.

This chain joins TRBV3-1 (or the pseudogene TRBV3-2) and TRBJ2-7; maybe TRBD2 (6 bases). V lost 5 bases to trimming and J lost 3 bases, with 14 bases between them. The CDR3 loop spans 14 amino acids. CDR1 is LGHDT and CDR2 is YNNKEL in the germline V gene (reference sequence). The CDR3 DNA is TGTGCCAGCAGCTCCGGGACTTCTTTCTACGAGCAGTACTTC. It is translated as CASSSGTSFYEQYF.

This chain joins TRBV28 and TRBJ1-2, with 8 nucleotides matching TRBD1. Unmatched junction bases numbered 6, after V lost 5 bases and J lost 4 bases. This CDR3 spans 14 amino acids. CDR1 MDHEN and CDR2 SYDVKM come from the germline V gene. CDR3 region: CASSRQGSSYGYTF. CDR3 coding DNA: TGTGCCAGCAGTCGACAGGGGTCCTCCTATGGCTACACCTTC.